This T cell receptor (beta chain) originates from a study of blood T cell repertoires in COVID-19. Study summary: PBMCs, B-cell-depleted T cells, or T cells provided the cDNA or gDNA that made up the material.

This clone was detected only a few times. In the original workflow: Nucleated cell counts were estimated from reference gene primer amplification. This table comes from immunoSEQ multiplex PCR, and its TCRdb copy is limited to in-frame clones, with some not included. The V and J calls and clone size are taken from that table; D and trimming were inferred from the DNA. Counted here are roughly 140,000 clones, over 60% occurring once; the ten biggest clones make up about 3.8%. The sequenced sample consisted of peripheral blood. The receptor's source is a woman of 80 years or more with acute or convalescent COVID-19.

The DNA of the CDR3 is TGTGCCAGTAGTATTGGCGGGTCGAACACTGAAGCTTTCTTT. This sequence encodes CASSIGGSNTEAFF. The V call is TRBV19, the J call TRBJ1-1; no definite D call. Germline CDR1 reads LNHDA; CDR2 reads SQIVND (reference sequence). The V end lost 3 bases, the J end lost 1 base, and 9 bases lay between the germline ends. The CDR3 extends over 14 amino acids.